This T cell receptor beta chain was identified in a study of T cells expressing NK-cell markers. Study-wide background: HCMV seropositivity marked most of the eight sequenced donors; one was seronegative.

The CDR3 runs 14 residues. Each CDR3 protein gets one entry in TCRdb, which reprocessed the 5' RACE reads and gives no DNA. Its table lists some 410,000 distinct CDR3 sequences. The sequencing sample was made of blood T cells: a sorted CD56 or NKG2C T cell subset, CD4+ or CD8+ T cells, or bulk PBMC T cells (not recorded which). The rearrangement joins TRBV12-3 or TRBV12-4 to TRBJ1-6; TCRdb proposes TRBD1, but this gene call is untestable without DNA. This clonotype originated in a woman aged 18-70 years in good health. CDR3 residues: CASSMSLRWSPLHF.